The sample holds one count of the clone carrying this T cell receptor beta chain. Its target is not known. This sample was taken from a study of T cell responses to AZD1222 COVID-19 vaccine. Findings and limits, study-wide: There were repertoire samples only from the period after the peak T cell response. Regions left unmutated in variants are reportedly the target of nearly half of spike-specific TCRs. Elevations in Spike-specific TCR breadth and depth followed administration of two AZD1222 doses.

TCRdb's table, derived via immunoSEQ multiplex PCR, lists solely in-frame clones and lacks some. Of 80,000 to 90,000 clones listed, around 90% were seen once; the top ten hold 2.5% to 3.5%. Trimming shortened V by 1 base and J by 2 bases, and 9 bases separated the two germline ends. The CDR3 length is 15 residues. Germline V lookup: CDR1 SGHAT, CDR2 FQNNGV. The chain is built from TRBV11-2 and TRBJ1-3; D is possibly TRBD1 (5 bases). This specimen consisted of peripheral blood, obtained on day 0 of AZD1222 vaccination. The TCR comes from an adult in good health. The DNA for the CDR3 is TGTGCCAGCAGCTTAGGCTTGGGGGCTGGAAACACCATATATTTT. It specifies CASSLGLGAGNTIYF.